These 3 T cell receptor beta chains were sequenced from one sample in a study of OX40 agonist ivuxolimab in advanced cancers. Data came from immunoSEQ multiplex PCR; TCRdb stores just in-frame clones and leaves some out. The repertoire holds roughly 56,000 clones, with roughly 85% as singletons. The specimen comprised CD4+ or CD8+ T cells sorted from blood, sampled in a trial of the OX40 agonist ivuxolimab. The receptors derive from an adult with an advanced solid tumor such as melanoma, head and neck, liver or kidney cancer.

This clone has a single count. DNA for the CDR3: TGCGCCACCAAAGAGGGGGTATCGAACACCGGGGAGCTGTTTTTT. Protein sequence: CATKEGVSNTGELFF. The chain combines TRBV5-1 with TRBJ2-2; maybe TRBD1 (6 bases). Germline V lookup: CDR1 SGHRS, CDR2 YFSETQ. V shed 9 bases and J shed 0 bases, with 15 bases lying between them. The CDR3 has 15 residues.

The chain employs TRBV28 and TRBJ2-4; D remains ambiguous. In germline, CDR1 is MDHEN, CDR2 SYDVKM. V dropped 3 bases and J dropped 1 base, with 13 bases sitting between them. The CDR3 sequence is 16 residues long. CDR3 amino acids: CASSLSTSRAKNIQYF. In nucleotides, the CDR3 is TGTGCCAGCAGTTTGTCCACCTCGAGGGCCAAAAACATTCAGTACTTC.

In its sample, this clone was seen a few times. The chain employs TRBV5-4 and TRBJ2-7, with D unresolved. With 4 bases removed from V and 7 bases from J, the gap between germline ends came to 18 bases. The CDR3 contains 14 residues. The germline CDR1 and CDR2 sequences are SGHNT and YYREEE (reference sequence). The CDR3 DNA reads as TGTGCCAGCAGCCCCTTCGGGTCATTCTTGGAGCAGTACTTC. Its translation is CASSPFGSFLEQYF.